A single sample is the source of the 25 T cell receptor beta chains below, sequenced in a study of blood T cell repertoires in COVID-19. Repertoires were generated with immunoSEQ multiplex PCR, while TCRdb's copy carries only in-frame clones and drops some. The data show under 300,000 clones, roughly 90% seen once. Sequences were obtained from peripheral blood. The receptors were sampled from a woman aged 40 to 55 who had recovered from COVID-19.

The chain recombines TRBV15 with TRBJ1-5; tentative D call: TRBD1 (5 bases). The CDR3 loop spans 15 amino acids. V lost 0 bases and J 4 bases, leaving 10 bases between the germline ends. Looked up from germline, CDR1 is LNHNV and CDR2 is YYDKDF (reference sequence). The CDR3 sequence: CATSRDRDLNQPQHF. The CDR3, as DNA: TGTGCCACCAGCAGAGACAGGGATCTAAATCAGCCCCAGCATTTT.

The chain links TRBV7-2 to TRBJ2-2; 8 bases are shared with TRBD1. Trimming removed 4 bases from V and 4 bases from J; junction bases left unmatched: 2. The germline CDR1 and CDR2 sequences are SGHTA and FQGNSA. The CDR3 is made up of 14 amino acids. CDR3 sequence: CASSYGTGTGELFF. The CDR3 DNA sequence: TGTGCCAGCAGCTACGGGACAGGCACCGGGGAGCTGTTTTTT. Looking up the rest from reference TRBV7-2 and TRBJ2-2 gives the full variable domain: GAGVSQSPSNKVTEKGKDVELRCDPISGHTALYWYRQSLGQGLEFLIYFQGNSAPDKSGLPSDRFSAERTGGSVSTLTIQRTQQEDSAVYLCASSYGTGTGELFFGEGSRLTVL.

This clone was counted a single time. This chain connects TRBV4-3 to TRBJ1-6, with D tentatively TRBD1 (6 bases). Trimming removed 6 bases at V and 0 bases at J, with 12 bases between. The CDR3 runs to 16 residues. Germline CDR1 is LGHNA and CDR2 is YSLEER. CDR3 in amino acids: CASRKGGSSYNSPLHF. The CDR3, as DNA: TGCGCCAGCAGAAAGGGGGGGAGCTCCTATAATTCACCCCTCCACTTT.

This clone was seen a single time. The V and J genes are TRBV18 and TRBJ2-3; 8 bases match TRBD1. CDR3 length equals 16 residues. The V gene's germline CDR1 is KGHSH and CDR2 LQKENI. Unmatched junction bases numbered 9, after V lost 5 bases and J lost 2 bases. CDR3 bases: TGTGCCAGCTCATCGGTCCGGGACAGGTTCACAGATACGCAGTATTTT. Translating gives CASSSVRDRFTDTQYF.

V and J are TRBV28 and TRBJ2-7, with 8 bases aligning to TRBD2. CDR1 and CDR2 from the germline V gene are MDHEN and SYDVKM. This CDR3 is built from 13 residues. Losses at the gene ends were 10 bases for V and 4 bases for J; bases not matched to a gene: 9. The CDR3, as DNA: TGTGCCACCATCCGGGGGGGCGGTTACGAGCAGTACTTC. This sequence encodes CATIRGGGYEQYF.

This chain connects TRBV27 to TRBJ1-2; 8 bases agree with TRBD1. The CDR3 loop spans 14 amino acids. The germline gives CDR1 MNHEY, CDR2 SMNVEV (reference sequence). Trimming at V came to 6 bases and at J to 7 bases, leaving 10 bases not matched to a gene. The CDR3 DNA reads TGTGCCAGCAGACCGACAGGGGTTGTCTCTGGCTACACCTTC. Translation: CASRPTGVVSGYTF.

The rearrangement links TRBV20-1 to TRBJ2-6, with 11 bases lining up with TRBD2. Per the germline V gene, CDR1 is DFQATT and CDR2 is SNEGSKA (reference sequence). The V gene end was trimmed by 3 bases and the J gene end by 2 bases; junction bases not matched to a gene: 15. This CDR3 has 20 amino acids. In DNA form, the CDR3 reads TGCAGTGCTAGTGGCCTAGCGGGAGGAGGATCGCCCACTGGGGCCAACGTCCTGACTTTC. Translated, it gives CSASGLAGGGSPTGANVLTF.

This clone was counted only a few times. The V gene is TRBV21-1, the J gene TRBJ2-2; the DNA was not compared with TRBD2, the D call given in the table. TRBV21-1 is an annotated pseudogene. This CDR3 is built from 16 residues. CDR3 coding DNA: TGTGCCAGCAGCAAAGTCGGGGGGTTTAACACCGGGGAGCTGTTTTTT. Its translation is CASSKVGGFNTGELFF.

This rearrangement joins TRBV7-8 to TRBJ2-1, with 7 bases fitting TRBD2. The CDR3 is 18 amino acids. In germline, CDR1 is SGHVS, CDR2 FQNEAQ. The junction had 10 bases not matched to a gene; V was cut back by 0 bases and J by 2 bases. The CDR3 protein is CASSLALLGGITYNEQFF. The CDR3 DNA sequence: TGTGCCAGCAGCTTAGCGCTTCTCGGGGGGATAACCTACAATGAGCAGTTCTTC.

The rearrangement links TRBV7-2 to TRBJ2-3; no reliable D call. The CDR3 is 15 residues long. The germline V gene encodes CDR1 SGHTA and CDR2 FQGNSA. V was clipped by 2 bases and J by 4 bases, with 13 bases between them. CDR3 in amino acids: CASSLMGSLPDTQYF. CDR3 in DNA: TGTGCCAGCAGCTTAATGGGCTCGCTTCCAGATACGCAGTATTTT.

The gene calls are TRBV19 and TRBJ2-3, with TRBD2 matching over 8 bases. V lost 6 bases, J lost 6 bases, and 8 bases stayed unmatched. This CDR3 is built from 14 residues. Germline CDR1 and CDR2: LNHDA and SQIVND (reference sequence). CDR3 sequence (DNA): TGTGCCAGTAGGACGGCGGGGGGTACGGATACGCAGTATTTT. Protein sequence: CASRTAGGTDTQYF. Full variable domain (rest looked up from reference TRBV19 and TRBJ2-3): DGGITQSPKYLFRKEGQNVTLSCEQNLNHDAMYWYRQDPGQGLRLIYYSQIVNDFQKGDIAEGYSVSREKKESFPLTVTSAQKNPTAFYLCASRTAGGTDTQYFGPGTRLTVL.

The chain carries TRBV19 and TRBJ1-5; no reliable D call. In germline, CDR1 is LNHDA, CDR2 SQIVND (reference sequence). V was shortened by 3 bases and J by 7 bases, with 10 bases between the two germline ends. CDR3 length equals 13 residues. CDR3 coding DNA: TGTGCCAGTAGTATTTCTCTCCAGCAGCCCCAGCATTTT. Translated, it gives CASSISLQQPQHF.

This chain connects TRBV12-3 or TRBV12-4 to TRBJ2-5, with D possibly matching TRBD1 (6 bases). The V and J ends lost 3 bases and 5 bases respectively, with 10 bases between them. This CDR3 comprises 13 residues. CDR3 nucleotide sequence: TGTGCCAGCAGTTTGTGGGGGCGGGAGACCCAGTACTTC. It specifies CASSLWGRETQYF.

The chain carries TRBV29-1 and TRBJ1-5; D remains unclear. CDR1 SQVTM and CDR2 ANQGSEA come from the germline V gene. The ends were cut back, 5 bases at V and 2 bases at J, with 7 bases in the middle. This CDR3 is built from 12 residues. The CDR3 DNA sequence: TGCAGCGTTCGAGTGGGCAATCAGCCCCAGCATTTT. Encoded protein: CSVRVGNQPQHF.

This chain links TRBV7-2 with TRBJ2-1; 9 bases map to TRBD2. There are 15 residues in the CDR3. The J segment lost 4 bases and the V segment lost 6 bases, leaving 7 bases of the junction unmatched. Per the germline V gene, CDR1 is SGHTA and CDR2 is FQGNSA. CDR3 in DNA: TGTGCCAGCAGTCTTAGCGGGGGCCAATACAATGAGCAGTTCTTC. Translation gives CASSLSGGQYNEQFF.

V and J are TRBV2 and TRBJ1-5, with D unclear. CDR1 is SNHLY and CDR2 is FYNNEI in the germline V gene. The V gene lost 3 bases and the J gene lost 7 bases, with 13 bases spanning the gap. The CDR3 is 14 residues long. DNA of the CDR3: TGTGCCAGCAGTGAGGCGGGCAGGAGGCAGCCCCAGCATTTT. Its protein is CASSEAGRRQPQHF.

V and J are TRBV7-2 and TRBJ2-7; weak D call: TRBD2 (5 bases). The germline gives CDR1 SGHTA, CDR2 FQGNSA. Trimming cost V 2 bases and J 0 bases, with 11 bases left between them. The CDR3 covers 15 residues. This chain's CDR3 is CASSLTRGSSYEQYF. The CDR3 nucleotides read TGTGCCAGCAGCTTAACTAGAGGTTCCTCCTACGAGCAGTACTTC.

V is TRBV18 and J is TRBJ2-7; 10 positions agree with TRBD1. The junction had 7 bases not matched to a gene; V was cut back by 3 bases and J by 5 bases. Germline lookup yields CDR1 KGHSH and CDR2 LQKENI. This CDR3 contains 15 residues. This chain's CDR3 is CASSPGRQGANEQYF. The CDR3 DNA is TGTGCCAGCTCACCCGGAAGACAGGGGGCCAACGAGCAGTACTTC.

The rearrangement uses TRBV18 and TRBJ1-1, with D perhaps matching TRBD1 (5 bases). The V gene lost 4 bases and the J gene lost 0 bases, with 9 bases spanning the gap. The length of the CDR3 is 14 residues. Germline loops: CDR1 KGHSH, CDR2 LQKENI. CDR3 sequence reads: CASSQTVMNTEAFF. The CDR3 DNA sequence: TGTGCCAGCTCACAGACAGTAATGAACACTGAAGCTTTCTTT.

DNA for the CDR3: TGTGCCAGCAGCTTAGATAGGGGCCGATACAATGAGCAGTTCTTC. This gives the protein CASSLDRGRYNEQFF. The V call is TRBV7-2, the J call TRBJ2-1; weak D call: TRBD1 (5 bases). From germline, CDR1 is SGHTA and CDR2 FQGNSA. V lost 1 base, J lost 4 bases, and 11 bases lay in between. The CDR3 consists of 15 residues.

V gene TRBV6-5 combines with J gene TRBJ2-3; D not resolved. This CDR3 is 14 amino acids long. CDR1 and CDR2 from the germline V gene are MNHEY and SVGAGI. The germline V and J ends were trimmed by 2 bases and 2 bases, with 8 bases remaining between them. The CDR3 nucleotides read TGTGCCAGCAGTTACCTGCGGAACACAGATACGCAGTATTTT. Translated, it gives CASSYLRNTDTQYF.

This clone was seen more than once but under ten times. V is TRBV30 and J is TRBJ1-1; D is undetermined. Germline V gives CDR1 GTSNPN, CDR2 SVGIG (reference sequence). Trimming pared 2 bases from V and 0 bases from J, leaving 10 bases between. The CDR3 has 14 residues. The chain's CDR3 is CAWSPPDLNTEAFF. CDR3 coding DNA: TGTGCCTGGAGTCCTCCGGACTTGAACACTGAAGCTTTCTTT.

V and J are TRBV7-2 and TRBJ2-1; a weak D match, TRBD2 (5 bases). Germline CDR1 and CDR2: SGHTA and FQGNSA. Trimming removed 0 bases at V and 2 bases at J, with 17 bases between. This CDR3 comprises 18 residues. The CDR3: CASSLAATVRATYNEQFF. In DNA form, the CDR3 reads TGTGCCAGCAGCTTAGCTGCTACGGTGCGGGCTACCTACAATGAGCAGTTCTTC.

Of note for this clone: The junction differs from germline at one of its ends, possibly a read error. The V call is TRBV6-2 or TRBV6-3, the J call TRBJ2-7; 9 bases match TRBD1. The germline V gene has CDR1 MNHEY and CDR2 SVGEGT. This CDR3 has 13 amino acids. The DNA of the CDR3 is TGTGCCATCAGTGGGACAGGGAAATCCGAGCAGTACTTC. Protein: CAISGTGKSEQYF.

The rearrangement links TRBV6-2 or TRBV6-3 to TRBJ2-3, with a weak D call TRBD1 (6 bases). Between the trimmed V and J ends, which lost 6 bases and 0 bases, there was a span of 16 bases. The CDR3 consists of 16 residues. The V gene's germline CDR1 is MNHEY and CDR2 SVGEGT. The CDR3 here is CASSSQGWGSTDTQYF. The CDR3 region has the DNA TGTGCCAGCAGCTCCCAGGGGTGGGGGAGCACAGATACGCAGTATTTT.